The T cell receptor (beta chain) described here comes from a study of T-cell memory formation after mild COVID-19. Looked up from germline, CDR1 is SGHRS and CDR2 is YFSETQ. V lost 2 bases to trimming and J lost 1 base, with 12 bases between them. This CDR3 has 15 residues. Study outcomes and limitations: Those CD4+ clones that contracted were mainly in CM and EM (CD8+ ones in EMRA).

This clonotype was counted only a few times. Its specificity is unknown. Barcoded TCR alpha and TCR beta cDNA libraries with UMIs came from 5'RACE using constant-segment primers. TCRdb recomputed calls from the 5' RACE reads with MiXCR, one row per CDR3 protein. In the table there are about 440,000 distinct CDR3 sequences, 20% of which are singletons. This receptor was taken from an adult woman who had mild COVID-19 (a few samples of this study predate the infection). Cell type and time point are not known. What was sequenced was PBMCs or a T cell subset sorted from them (not recorded which). The gene calls are TRBV5-1 and TRBJ2-5; D may be TRBD1 (6 bases). This CDR3 reads CASSFIGGIQETQYF. In nucleotides, the CDR3 is TGCGCCAGCAGCTTCATAGGGGGTATCCAAGAGACCCAGTACTTC.